A few counts support the clone carrying this T cell receptor beta chain. Its antigen is not identified. The data stem from a study of regulatory T cells in long-lasting Graves disease. Study at large: Persistent Graves' disease meant over 5 years of antithyroid drugs with positive TSH receptor antibodies. Overall study findings and caveats: When disease was persistent, TRBV28, TRBJ1-2 and TRBJ2-5 were the favored segments.

Time point specified: persistent/refractory GD, antithyroid drugs over 5 years with positive TRAb. Preparation of the TCR library used RNA extracted from PBMCs. The CDR3 contains 20 residues. Trimming cost V 1 base and J 3 bases, with 24 bases left between them. The V gene's germline CDR1 is LGHDT and CDR2 YNNKEL (reference sequence). Through Arm-PCR of CDR3 regions and iRepertoire HTBI primers, TCR beta libraries were built. TCRdb re-derived calls from the multiplex PCR reads in MiXCR, one entry per CDR3 protein. The data show about 430,000 distinct CDR3 sequences, roughly 21% seen once. The chain has TRBV3-1 and TRBJ2-2; possibly TRBD1 for D (6 bases). Here the sequenced sample was peripheral blood mononuclear cells (PBMCs), taken when the disease was refractory, from a patient treated with antithyroid drugs. This receptor was identified in a female donor with Graves disease. In DNA, the CDR3 is TGTGCCAGCAGCCAAGTTACTCCAGGGCAGGGGATAGTTTACACCGGGGAGCTGTTTTTT. Translation: CASSQVTPGQGIVYTGELFF.